The 15 T cell receptor beta chains given below trace back to one sample, sequenced in a study of monozygotic twins with inflammatory bowel disease. TCRdb re-called the 5' RACE reads; every CDR3 protein appears as one record, without DNA. This sample contains about 160,000 distinct CDR3 sequences. Sequenced: blood. Receptor source: a human donor with ulcerative colitis or Crohn's disease, or a healthy co-twin of an affected twin (not recorded which).

The genes are TRBV5-1 and TRBJ2-2; TCRdb gives TRBD2 as the D gene, but with no DNA this cannot be confirmed. CDR1 SGHRS and CDR2 YFSETQ come from the germline V gene. This CDR3 has 15 residues. The CDR3 region is CASSLHLAGPGELFF.

The V gene is TRBV29-1, the J gene TRBJ2-7; TCRdb's D call of TRBD1 is untestable without DNA. The germline CDR1 and CDR2 sequences are SQVTM and ANQGSEA. The CDR3 consists of 13 residues. The CDR3 loop is CSVGPGGSYEQYF.

The chain joins TRBV10-2 to TRBJ1-4; TCRdb indicates TRBD1, and absent DNA this call remains unverified. This CDR3 region has 15 residues. The germline gives CDR1 WSHSY, CDR2 SAAADI. The CDR3 here is CASNLQGTTNEKLFF.

The chain couples TRBV28 to TRBJ2-3; the D call of TRBD2 rests on TCRdb alone, since no DNA is present to check it. This CDR3 region has 15 residues. CDR1 and CDR2 from the germline V gene are MDHEN and SYDVKM. The CDR3 loop is CASRISGGSTDTQYF.

This sequence joins TRBV5-1 and TRBJ2-1; lacking DNA, the TRBD2 call made by TCRdb goes unchecked. The germline CDR1 and CDR2 sequences are SGHRS and YFSETQ. This CDR3 is 16 amino acids long. CDR3 residues: CASTPREGRSYNEQFF.

This sequence joins TRBV11-3 and TRBJ2-7; TCRdb lists TRBD2, though no DNA is available to test this call. The CDR3 extends over 13 amino acids. Germline values: CDR1 SGHNT, CDR2 YENEEA. The CDR3 is CASSLERIYEQYF.

The chain recombines TRBV14 with TRBJ2-1. Germline V gene sequence: CDR1 SGHDN, CDR2 FVKESK. The CDR3 loop spans 13 amino acids. CDR3: CASSPTTSNEQFF.

The J gene is TRBJ2-2, the V gene TRBV12-3 or TRBV12-4; TCRdb outputs TRBD1, but without DNA this stays unchecked. This CDR3 has 15 residues. The chain's CDR3 is CASTRDRSYTGELFF.

The chain employs TRBV7-6 and TRBJ2-2; TCRdb reports TRBD1, a call that lacks DNA to check it against. CDR3 length: 16 amino acids. Germline values: CDR1 SGHVS, CDR2 FNYEAQ. CDR3 in amino acids: CASSPPPGARTGELFF.

This chain's CDR3 is CSAQGQGAAYEQYF. This chain uses TRBV20-1 with TRBJ2-7; TCRdb picks TRBD1, but there is no DNA to check that call. Germline loops: CDR1 DFQATT, CDR2 SNEGSKA (reference sequence). There are 14 residues in the CDR3.

The rearrangement links TRBV12-3 or TRBV12-4 to TRBJ2-5. This CDR3 is 12 amino acids long. The CDR3 loop reads CASSLGWETQYF.

The chain joins TRBV6-4 to TRBJ1-1. CDR3 size: 13 residues. Germline CDR1 is MRHNA and CDR2 is SNTAGT. The CDR3 loop reads CASSRESNTEAFF.

This chain's CDR3 is CASSLNNWDEQYF. The chain uses TRBV5-1 and TRBJ2-7. Germline V gene sequence: CDR1 SGHRS, CDR2 YFSETQ. This CDR3 is built from 13 residues.

The chain is built from TRBV4-3 and TRBJ1-5; the TCRdb D gene call, TRBD1, has no DNA to confirm it. This CDR3 contains 15 residues. CDR1 and CDR2 from the germline V gene are LGHNA and YSLEER. The CDR3 here is CASSPRQGGFQPQHF.

The gene calls are TRBV5-1 and TRBJ1-1; TCRdb's assignment of TRBD1 cannot be checked, as there is no DNA. The CDR3 has 13 residues. The germline gives CDR1 SGHRS, CDR2 YFSETQ. The chain's CDR3 is CASSDRENLRTFF.